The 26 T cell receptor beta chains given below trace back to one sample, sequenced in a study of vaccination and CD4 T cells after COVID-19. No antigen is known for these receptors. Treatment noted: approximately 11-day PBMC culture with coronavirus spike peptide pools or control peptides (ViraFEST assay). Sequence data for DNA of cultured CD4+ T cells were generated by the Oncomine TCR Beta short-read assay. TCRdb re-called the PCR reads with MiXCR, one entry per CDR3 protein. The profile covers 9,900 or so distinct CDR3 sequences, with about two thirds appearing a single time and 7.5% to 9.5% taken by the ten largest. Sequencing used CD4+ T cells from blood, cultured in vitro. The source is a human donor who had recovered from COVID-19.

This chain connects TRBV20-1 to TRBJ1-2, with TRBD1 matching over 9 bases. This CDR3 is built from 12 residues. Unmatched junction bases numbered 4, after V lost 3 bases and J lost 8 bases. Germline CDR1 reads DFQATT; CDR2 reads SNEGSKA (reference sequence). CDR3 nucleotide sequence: TGCAGTGCTAGGAGGACAGGGGACGGCTACACCTTC. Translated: CSARRTGDGYTF.

CDR3 region: CASTGIAGGIGTQYF. The CDR3 nucleotides are TGTGCCAGCACAGGTATAGCGGGAGGAATTGGTACGCAGTATTTT. The V gene is TRBV7-6, the J gene TRBJ2-3; 10 positions match TRBD2. Unmatched junction bases numbered 12, after V lost 7 bases and J lost 8 bases. Germline V gene lookup returns CDR1 SGHVS and CDR2 FNYEAQ. CDR3 length equals 15 residues.

The CDR3 sequence: CSAWGGDTSYEQYF. CDR3 nucleotides: TGCAGTGCTTGGGGGGGGGACACCTCCTACGAGCAGTACTTC. V is TRBV20-1 and J is TRBJ2-7; D perhaps matches TRBD2 (7 bases). The length of the CDR3 is 14 residues. Trimming removed 5 bases from V and 0 bases from J, with 14 bases in between. Germline CDR1 reads DFQATT; CDR2 reads SNEGSKA (reference sequence).

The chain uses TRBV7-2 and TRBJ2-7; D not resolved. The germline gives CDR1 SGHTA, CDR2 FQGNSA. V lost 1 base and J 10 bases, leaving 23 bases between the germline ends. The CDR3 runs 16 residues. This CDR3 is CASSLDTGWQPPAQYF. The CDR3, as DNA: TGTGCCAGCAGCTTAGATACGGGTTGGCAGCCGCCAGCCCAGTACTTC.

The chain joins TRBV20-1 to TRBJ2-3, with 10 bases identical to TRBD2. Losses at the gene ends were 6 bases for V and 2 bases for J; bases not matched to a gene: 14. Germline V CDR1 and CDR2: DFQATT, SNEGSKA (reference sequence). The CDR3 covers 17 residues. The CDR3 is CSATRRSGGPHTDTQYF. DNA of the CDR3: TGCAGTGCAACCCGGCGTAGCGGGGGGCCCCACACAGATACGCAGTATTTT.

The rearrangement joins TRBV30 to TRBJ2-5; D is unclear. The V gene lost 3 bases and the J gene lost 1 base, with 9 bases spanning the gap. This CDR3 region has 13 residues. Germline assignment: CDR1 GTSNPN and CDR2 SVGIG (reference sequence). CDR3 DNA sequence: TGTGCCTGGAGCCATGGACCCCAAGAGACCCAGTACTTC. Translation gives CAWSHGPQETQYF.

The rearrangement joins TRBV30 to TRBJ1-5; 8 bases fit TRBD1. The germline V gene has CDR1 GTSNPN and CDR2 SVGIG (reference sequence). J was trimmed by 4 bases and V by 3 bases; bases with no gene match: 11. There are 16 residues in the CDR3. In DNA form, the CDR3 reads TGTGCCTGGAGCCTAGGATGGACAGGGAGGAATCAGCCCCAGCATTTT. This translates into CAWSLGWTGRNQPQHF.

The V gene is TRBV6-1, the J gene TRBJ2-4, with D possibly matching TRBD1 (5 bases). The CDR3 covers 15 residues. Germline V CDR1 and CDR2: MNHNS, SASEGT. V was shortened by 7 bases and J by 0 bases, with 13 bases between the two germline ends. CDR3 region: CASTSRAEAKNIQYF. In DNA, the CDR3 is TGTGCCAGCACGTCCAGGGCGGAAGCCAAAAACATTCAGTACTTC.

The CDR3 is CAISDGRSPPYEQYF. The CDR3 nucleotides are TGTGCCATCAGTGACGGGAGGAGCCCGCCCTACGAGCAGTACTTC. This chain joins TRBV10-3 and TRBJ2-7, with 7 bases identical to TRBD2. The CDR3 has 15 amino acids. The V gene's germline CDR1 is ENHRY and CDR2 SYGVKD. The V segment lost 3 bases and the J segment 2 bases; nucleotides outside the gene matches: 7.

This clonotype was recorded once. The CDR3: CSASGRGNQPQHF. As DNA, the CDR3 is TGCAGTGCCTCCGGGAGGGGCAATCAGCCCCAGCATTTT. J is TRBJ1-5 and V is TRBV20-1, with D hard to call. V lost 6 bases, J lost 2 bases, and 11 bases lay in between. This CDR3 contains 13 residues. Germline V gives CDR1 DFQATT, CDR2 SNEGSKA (reference sequence).

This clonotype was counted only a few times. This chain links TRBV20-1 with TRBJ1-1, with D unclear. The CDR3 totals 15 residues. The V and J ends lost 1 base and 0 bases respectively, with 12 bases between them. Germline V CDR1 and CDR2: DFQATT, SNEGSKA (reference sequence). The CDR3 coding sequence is TGCAGTGCTAGAGCACAGCATCTCATGAACACTGAAGCTTTCTTT. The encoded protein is CSARAQHLMNTEAFF.

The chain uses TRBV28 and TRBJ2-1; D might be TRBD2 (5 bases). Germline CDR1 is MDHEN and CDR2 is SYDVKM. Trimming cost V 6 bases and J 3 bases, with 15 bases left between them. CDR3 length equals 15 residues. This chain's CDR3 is CASSLGVPLYNEQFF. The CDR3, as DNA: TGTGCCAGCAGCCTCGGGGTCCCCCTCTACAATGAGCAGTTCTTC.

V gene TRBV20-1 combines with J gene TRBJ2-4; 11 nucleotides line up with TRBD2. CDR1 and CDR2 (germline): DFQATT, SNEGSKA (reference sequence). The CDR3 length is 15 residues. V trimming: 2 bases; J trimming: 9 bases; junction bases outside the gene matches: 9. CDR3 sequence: CSARISGRADSIQYF. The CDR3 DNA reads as TGCAGTGCTAGAATTAGCGGGAGGGCCGATAGCATTCAGTACTTC.

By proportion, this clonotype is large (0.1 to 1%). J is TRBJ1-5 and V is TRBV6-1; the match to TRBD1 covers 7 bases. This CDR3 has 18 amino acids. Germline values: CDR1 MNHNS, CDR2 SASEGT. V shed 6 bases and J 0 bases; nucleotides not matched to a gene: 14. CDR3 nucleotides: TGTGCCAGCAGAGGGGGCCCCGTTGGACTGTATAGCAATCAGCCCCAGCATTTT. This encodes CASRGGPVGLYSNQPQHF.

CDR3 nucleotides: TGTGCCAGCAGCTTAGATCGTAGTTACGAGCAGTACTTC. Translating it yields CASSLDRSYEQYF. This chain links TRBV7-2 with TRBJ2-7; D unclear. The CDR3 runs 13 residues. V gave up 1 base and J gave up 4 bases, with 8 bases separating them. Germline assignment: CDR1 SGHTA and CDR2 FQGNSA.

The CDR3 sequence is CASSTGTGWSEQYF. The CDR3 DNA reads TGTGCCAGCAGCACCGGGACAGGGTGGTCCGAGCAGTACTTC. The chain couples TRBV7-9 to TRBJ2-7, with 9 bases that match TRBD1. CDR1 and CDR2 (germline): SEHNR, FQNEAQ (reference sequence). The V segment lost 5 bases and the J segment 6 bases; nucleotides outside the gene matches: 8. CDR3 length: 14 amino acids.

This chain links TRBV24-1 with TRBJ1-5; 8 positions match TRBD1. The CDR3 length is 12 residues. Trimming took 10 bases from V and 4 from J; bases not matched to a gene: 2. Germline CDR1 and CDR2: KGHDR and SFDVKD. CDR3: CATRQGNQPQHF. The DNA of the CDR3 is TGTGCCACAAGACAGGGGAATCAGCCCCAGCATTTT.

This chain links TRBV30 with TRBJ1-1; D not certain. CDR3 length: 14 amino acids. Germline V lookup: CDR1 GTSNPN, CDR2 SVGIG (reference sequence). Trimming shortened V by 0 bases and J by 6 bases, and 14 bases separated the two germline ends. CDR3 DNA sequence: TGTGCCTGGAGTGTAGGGTCCACCGGGGCTGAAGCTTTCTTT. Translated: CAWSVGSTGAEAFF. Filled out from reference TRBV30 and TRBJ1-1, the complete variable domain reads SQTIHQWPATLVQPVGSPLSLECTVEGTSNPNLYWYRQAAGRGLQLLFYSVGIGQISSEVPQNLSASRPQDRQFILSSKKLLLSDSGFYLCAWSVGSTGAEAFFGQGTRLTVV.

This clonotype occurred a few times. For the CDR3, the DNA is TGTGCCACCAGCGGGGGACACCGTGAATCCTATGGCTACACCTTC. Translation gives CATSGGHRESYGYTF. This chain uses TRBV15 with TRBJ1-2, with D perhaps TRBD1 (6 bases). V gave up 5 bases and J gave up 4 bases, with 17 bases separating them. The CDR3 has 15 amino acids. The germline V gene has CDR1 LNHNV and CDR2 YYDKDF (reference sequence).

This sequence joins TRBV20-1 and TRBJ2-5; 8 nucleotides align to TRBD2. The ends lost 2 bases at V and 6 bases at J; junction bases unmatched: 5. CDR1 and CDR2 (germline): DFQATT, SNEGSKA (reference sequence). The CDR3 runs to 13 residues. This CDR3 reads CSARQGLAQTQYF. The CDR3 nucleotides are TGCAGTGCTAGACAAGGACTAGCACAGACCCAGTACTTC.

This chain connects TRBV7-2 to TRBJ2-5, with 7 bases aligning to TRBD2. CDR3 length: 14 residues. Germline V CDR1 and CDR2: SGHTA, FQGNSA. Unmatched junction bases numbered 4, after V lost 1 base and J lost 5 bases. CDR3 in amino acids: CASSLVLRGETQYF. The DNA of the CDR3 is TGTGCCAGCAGCTTAGTTCTGCGGGGGGAGACCCAGTACTTC.

As DNA, the CDR3 is TGCGCCAGCAGCCAAGATCGGGACTTACCTGAAGCTTTCTTT. Amino acids: CASSQDRDLPEAFF. V and J are TRBV4-1 and TRBJ1-1; perhaps TRBD1 as D (5 bases). The V gene lost 0 bases and the J gene lost 6 bases, with 11 bases spanning the gap. Looked up from germline, CDR1 is MGHRA and CDR2 is YSYEKL. The CDR3 is 14 amino acids.

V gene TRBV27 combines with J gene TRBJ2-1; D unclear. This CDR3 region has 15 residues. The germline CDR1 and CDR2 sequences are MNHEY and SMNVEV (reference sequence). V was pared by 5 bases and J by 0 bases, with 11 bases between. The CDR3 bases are TGTGCCAGCAGTACCCAACCGAGCTCCTACAATGAGCAGTTCTTC. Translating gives CASSTQPSSYNEQFF.

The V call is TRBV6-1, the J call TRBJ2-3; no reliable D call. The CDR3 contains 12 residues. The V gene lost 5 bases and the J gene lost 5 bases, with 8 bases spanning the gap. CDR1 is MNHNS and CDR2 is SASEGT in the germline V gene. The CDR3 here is CASSRGEDTQYF. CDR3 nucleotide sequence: TGTGCCAGCAGTCGCGGTGAAGATACGCAGTATTTT.

The DNA of the CDR3 is TGTGCCACCCTACTCGGACTCACAGATACGCAGTATTTT. Amino acids: CATLLGLTDTQYF. This chain connects TRBV6-1 to TRBJ2-3; TRBD2 is a possible D gene (5 bases). In germline, CDR1 is MNHNS, CDR2 SASEGT. The germline V and J ends were trimmed by 10 bases and 2 bases, with 13 bases remaining between them. The CDR3 length is 13 residues.

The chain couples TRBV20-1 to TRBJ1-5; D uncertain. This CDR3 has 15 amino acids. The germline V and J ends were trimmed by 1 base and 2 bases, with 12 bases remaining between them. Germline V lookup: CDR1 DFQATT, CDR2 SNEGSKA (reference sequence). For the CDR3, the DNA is TGCAGTGCTAGAGTCGATTTCACCGGCAATCAGCCCCAGCATTTT. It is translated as CSARVDFTGNQPQHF.